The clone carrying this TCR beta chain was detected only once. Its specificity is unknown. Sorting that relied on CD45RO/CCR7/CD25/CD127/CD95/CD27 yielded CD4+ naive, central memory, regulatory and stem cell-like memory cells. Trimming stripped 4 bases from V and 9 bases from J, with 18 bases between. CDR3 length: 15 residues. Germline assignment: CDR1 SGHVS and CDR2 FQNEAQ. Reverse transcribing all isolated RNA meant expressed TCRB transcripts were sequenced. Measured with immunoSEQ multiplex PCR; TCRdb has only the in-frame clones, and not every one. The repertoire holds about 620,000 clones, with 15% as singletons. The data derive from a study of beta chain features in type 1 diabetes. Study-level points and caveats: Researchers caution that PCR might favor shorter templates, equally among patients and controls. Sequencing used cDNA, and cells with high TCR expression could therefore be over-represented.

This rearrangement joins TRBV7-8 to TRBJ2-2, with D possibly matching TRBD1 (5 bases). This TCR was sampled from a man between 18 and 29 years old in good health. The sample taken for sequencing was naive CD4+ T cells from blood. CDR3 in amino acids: CASSSPGRNGWELFF. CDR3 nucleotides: TGTGCCAGCAGCTCGCCAGGGCGGAACGGGTGGGAGCTGTTTTTT.